A selection of T cell receptor beta chains follows, all from one sample in a study of blood T cell repertoires in COVID-19. TCRdb's table, derived via immunoSEQ multiplex PCR, lists solely in-frame clones and lacks some. The sample comprises about 14,000 clones, 80% to 90% of which are singletons, and approximately 14% rests with the top ten. The sequenced sample was peripheral blood. These receptors all stem from a man aged 50 to 60 with active COVID-19. Each CDR3 is given with its conserved first and last residue. The D gene is left open where the match is weak. Not every row has a clone size; where given, it reads once, few, many or a size class.

J	D	size	V	CDR3	DNA
TRBJ1-2	-	-	TRBV6-2/TRBV6-3	CASSYSAVLTYGYTF	TGTGCCAGCAGTTACTCGGCGGTCCTTACCTATGGCTACACCTTC
TRBJ1-4	-	few	TRBV6-6	CASSQGEKLFF	TGTGCCAGCAGCCAGGGTGAAAAACTGTTTTTT
TRBJ1-1	-	once	TRBV29-1	CSVKGVRFTEAFF	TGCAGCGTAAAGGGGGTCAGGTTCACTGAAGCTTTCTTT
TRBJ1-1	TRBD1	-	TRBV7-9	CASSLGGTGGFTEAFF	TGTGCCAGCAGCTTAGGGGGGACAGGGGGTTTTACTGAAGCTTTCTTT
TRBJ2-1	TRBD2	-	TRBV5-6	CASSRTLLATTYNEQFF	TGTGCCAGCAGCCGGACCTTACTAGCGACAACCTACAATGAGCAGTTCTTC
TRBJ2-5	-	-	TRBV3-1/TRBV3-2	CASSQSRGETQYF	TGTGCCAGCAGCCAAAGCAGGGGAGAGACCCAGTACTTC
TRBJ1-5	TRBD1	-	TRBV6-2/TRBV6-3	CASSRRTGEGNQPQHF	TGTGCCAGCAGTAGAAGGACAGGGGAGGGCAATCAGCCCCAGCATTTT
TRBJ1-4	-	-	TRBV11-2	CASSLSISREKLFF	TGTGCCAGCAGCTTATCAATCTCTCGGGAAAAACTGTTTTTT
TRBJ2-1	TRBD2	-	TRBV7-3	CASSLAGELYNEQFF	TGTGCCAGCAGCCTAGCGGGAGAACTTTACAATGAGCAGTTCTTC
TRBJ2-1	TRBD2	-	TRBV11-2	CASSPGFVAGASYNEQFF	TGTGCCAGCAGCCCCGGTTTCGTAGCGGGGGCCTCCTACAATGAGCAGTTCTTC
TRBJ2-4	-	once	TRBV28	CASTSTRVDIQYF	TGTGCCAGCACTAGCACTAGAGTGGACATTCAGTACTTC
TRBJ1-1	-	-	TRBV11-1	CASSLLGRNTEAFF	TGTGCCAGCAGCTTACTGGGCAGGAACACTGAAGCTTTCTTT
TRBJ2-3	-	few	TRBV5-6	CASSPDTGTDTQYF	TGTGCCAGCAGCCCAGACACCGGCACAGATACGCAGTATTTT
TRBJ1-5	TRBD1	-	TRBV20-1	CSASDRVSNQPQHF	TGCAGTGCTAGTGACAGGGTTAGCAATCAGCCCCAGCATTTT
TRBJ2-1	-	-	TRBV11-1	CASSLGTEYTNEQFF	TGTGCCAGCAGCTTAGGGACAGAGTACACCAATGAGCAGTTCTTC
TRBJ2-7	-	once	TRBV5-5	CASSLRSQGSEQYF	TGTGCCAGCAGCTTGAGGTCACAGGGATCCGAACAGTACTTC
TRBJ2-2	-	-	TRBV2	CASNIEGANTGELFF	TGTGCCAGCAACATCGAGGGCGCGAACACCGGGGAGCTGTTTTTT
TRBJ1-4	-	-	TRBV9	CASSVVGRPDEKLFF	TGTGCCAGCAGCGTAGTGGGGAGGCCTGACGAAAAACTGTTTTTT
TRBJ2-1	-	-	TRBV4-3	CASSQEIRSINEQFF	TGCGCCAGCAGCCAAGAAATTAGGAGTATCAATGAGCAGTTCTTC
TRBJ2-3	-	-	TRBV4-3	CASSQDSREKDTQYF	TGCGCCAGCAGCCAAGACTCACGGGAGAAAGATACGCAGTATTTT
TRBJ2-7	-	-	TRBV15	CATSRDQAREQYF	TGTGCCACCAGCAGAGATCAGGCCCGGGAGCAGTACTTC
TRBJ1-1	-	-	TRBV6-5	CASSSRRRVGTEAFF	TGTGCCAGCAGTTCGCGCCGCAGGGTAGGCACTGAAGCTTTCTTT
TRBJ2-5	-	-	TRBV19	CASSTRQQETQYF	TGTGCCAGTAGTACCAGACAGCAAGAGACCCAGTACTTC
TRBJ2-1	-	-	TRBV12-3/TRBV12-4	CASSLSRDEQFF	TGTGCCAGCAGTTTAAGTCGCGATGAGCAGTTCTTC
TRBJ2-3	-	-	TRBV7-2	CASSLSRHAADTQYF	TGTGCCAGCAGCTTATCACGGCACGCGGCAGATACGCAGTATTTT
TRBJ2-3	TRBD2	-	TRBV7-3	CASSPLAGGADTQYF	TGTGCCAGCAGCCCCCTAGCGGGAGGGGCAGATACGCAGTATTTT
TRBJ1-1	-	-	TRBV18	CASSPPAARTEAFF	TGTGCCAGCTCACCTCCTGCGGCGAGGACTGAAGCTTTCTTT
TRBJ1-1	TRBD1	-	TRBV7-2	CASSLVDRGIGTEAFF	TGTGCCAGCAGCTTAGTTGACAGGGGTATAGGCACTGAAGCTTTCTTT
TRBJ1-1	-	-	TRBV4-3	CASSQRVGPNTEAFF	TGCGCCAGCAGCCAAAGGGTGGGGCCGAACACTGAAGCTTTCTTT
TRBJ1-1	TRBD1	-	TRBV7-2	CASSSQGARVNTEAFF	TGTGCCAGCAGCTCACAGGGGGCAAGGGTGAACACTGAAGCTTTCTTT
TRBJ2-3	-	-	TRBV14	CASSRQLASTDTQYF	TGTGCCAGCAGCCGCCAACTAGCTAGCACAGATACGCAGTATTTT
TRBJ1-2	-	-	TRBV20-1	CSAPGRGSYTF	TGCAGTGCCCCGGGTCGGGGGAGCTACACCTTC
TRBJ2-3	TRBD1	-	TRBV7-6	CASSSGQGTDTQYF	TGTGCCAGCAGCTCGGGACAGGGGACAGATACGCAGTATTTT
TRBJ1-1	-	-	TRBV7-2	CASSLGGVGRIEAFF	TGTGCCAGCAGCTTAGGGGGGGTCGGGAGGATAGAAGCTTTCTTT
TRBJ1-2	TRBD1	-	TRBV4-1	CASSPGQVGYGYTF	TGCGCCAGCAGCCCGGGACAGGTCGGCTATGGCTACACCTTC
TRBJ1-2	-	once	TRBV9	CASSGHREGGYTF	TGTGCCAGCAGCGGCCACAGGGAGGGAGGCTACACCTTC
TRBJ1-1	TRBD1	-	TRBV7-2	CASSLGGQPNTEAFF	TGTGCCAGCAGCTTAGGGGGACAGCCAAACACTGAAGCTTTCTTT
TRBJ2-4	-	once	TRBV19	CASGTGLAKNIQYF	TGTGCCAGTGGCACAGGATTAGCCAAAAACATTCAGTACTTC
TRBJ1-1	TRBD1	medium-sized	TRBV5-1	CASSLEQGDGYTEAFF	TGCGCCAGCAGCTTGGAACAGGGGGATGGGTACACTGAAGCTTTCTTT
TRBJ2-3	TRBD2	-	TRBV9	CASSPHGTSGSLDTQYF	TGTGCCAGCAGCCCCCACGGGACTAGCGGGAGTTTGGATACGCAGTATTTT
TRBJ1-3	-	-	TRBV5-1	CASSLESPGVFGNTIYF	TGCGCCAGCAGCTTGGAATCGCCAGGGGTATTTGGAAACACCATATATTTT
TRBJ2-6	-	-	TRBV6-5	CASSPVGAGANVLTF	TGTGCCAGCAGTCCTGTAGGGGCTGGGGCCAACGTCCTGACTTTC
TRBJ2-5	-	once	TRBV5-6	CASSLAQGGQETQYF	TGTGCCAGCAGCTTGGCGCAGGGGGGTCAAGAGACCCAGTACTTC
TRBJ2-7	TRBD2	-	TRBV3-1/TRBV3-2	CASSQDRSGSGAANYEQYF	TGTGCCAGCAGCCAAGATCGGAGCGGGAGCGGGGCAGCCAACTACGAGCAGTACTTC
TRBJ2-2	-	once	TRBV21-1	CASSNRTGTGELFF	TGTGCCAGCAGCAACCGGACAGGGACCGGGGAGCTGTTTTTT
TRBJ1-5	TRBD1	-	TRBV10-3	CATTGGADQPQHF	TGTGCCACAACAGGGGGCGCGGATCAGCCCCAGCATTTT
TRBJ1-1	TRBD1	-	TRBV19	CASTQGDRGWAEAFF	TGTGCCAGTACCCAAGGCGACAGGGGGTGGGCTGAAGCTTTCTTT
TRBJ1-6	TRBD1	-	TRBV18	CASSFETGANSPLHF	TGTGCCAGCTCGTTCGAGACAGGGGCGAATTCACCCCTCCACTTT